The sample holds many counts of the clone carrying this T cell receptor (beta chain). Its target is not known. The sample originates from a study of T-cell memory formation after mild COVID-19. Trimming took 5 bases from V and 8 from J; bases not matched to a gene: 8. This CDR3 has 13 residues. Germline V lookup: CDR1 SGHVS, CDR2 FNYEAQ. In TCRdb, the 5' RACE reads were re-called with MiXCR into one record per CDR3 protein. This table has nearly 110,000 distinct CDR3 sequences, 13% to 15% appearing once. Study conclusions and caveats: Later expanders leaned toward CD4+, whereas clones contracting from day 15 to 85 were balanced CD4/CD8.

This sequence was found in a man between 18 and 29 years old who had mild COVID-19 (a few samples of this study predate the infection). Cell type and time point are not known. The sample taken for sequencing was PBMCs or a T cell subset sorted from them (not recorded which). This chain uses TRBV7-6 with TRBJ2-7; the match to TRBD1 covers 8 bases. The CDR3 region has the DNA TGTGCCAGCAGCACGGACAGGGAACCGAAGCAGTACTTC. This translates into CASSTDREPKQYF.